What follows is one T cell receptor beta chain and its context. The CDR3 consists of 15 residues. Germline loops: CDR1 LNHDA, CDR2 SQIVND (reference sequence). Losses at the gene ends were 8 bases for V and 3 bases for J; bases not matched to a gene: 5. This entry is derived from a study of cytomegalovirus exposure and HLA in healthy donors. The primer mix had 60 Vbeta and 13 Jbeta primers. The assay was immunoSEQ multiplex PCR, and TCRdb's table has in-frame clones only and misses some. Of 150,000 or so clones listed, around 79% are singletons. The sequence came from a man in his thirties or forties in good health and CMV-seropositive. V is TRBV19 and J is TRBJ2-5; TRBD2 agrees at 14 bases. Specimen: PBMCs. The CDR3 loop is CASGGTSGREETQYF. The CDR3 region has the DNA TGTGCCAGTGGGGGGACTAGCGGGAGAGAAGAGACCCAGTACTTC.